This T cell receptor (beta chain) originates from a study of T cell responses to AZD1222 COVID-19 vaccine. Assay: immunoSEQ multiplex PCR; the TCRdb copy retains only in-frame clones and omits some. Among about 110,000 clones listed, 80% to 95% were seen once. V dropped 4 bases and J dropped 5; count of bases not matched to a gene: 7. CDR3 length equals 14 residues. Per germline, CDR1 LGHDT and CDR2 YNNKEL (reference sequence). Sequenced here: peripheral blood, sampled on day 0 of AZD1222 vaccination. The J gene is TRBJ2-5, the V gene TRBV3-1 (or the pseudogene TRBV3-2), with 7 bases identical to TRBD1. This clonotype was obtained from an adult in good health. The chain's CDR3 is CASSRKGGGETQYF. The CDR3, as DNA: TGTGCCAGCAGCCGAAAAGGGGGCGGGGAGACCCAGTACTTC.